Listed below are T cell receptor beta chains from one sample, sequenced in a study of T-cell memory formation after mild COVID-19. In TCRdb, the 5' RACE reads were re-called with MiXCR into one record per CDR3 protein. Of about 350,000 distinct CDR3 sequences listed, roughly 13% are singletons. The sample comprised PBMCs or a T cell subset sorted from them (not recorded which). These TCRs come from a young man who had mild COVID-19 (a few samples of this study predate the infection). Cell type and time point are not known. The CDR3 runs from the conserved cysteine through the conserved F or W. The D gene is left open where the match is weak. Some rows have no size entry. The others give once, few or many, or a class for an expanded clone.

CDR3	DNA	D	size	J	V
CASSLGSRLSADTQYF	TGTGCCAGCAGCTTAGGAAGCCGCCTGAGCGCAGATACGCAGTATTTT	.	.	TRBJ2-3	TRBV7-6
CASSQEGVGGANVLTF	TGTGCCAGCAGCCAAGAAGGGGTCGGAGGGGCCAACGTCCTGACTTTC	.	.	TRBJ2-6	TRBV4-2
CASSPGTGRQETQYF	TGTGCCAGCAGCCCTGGGACAGGAAGGCAAGAGACCCAGTACTTC	TRBD1	many	TRBJ2-5	TRBV7-8
CASSPGGRAGHHEQFF	TGTGCCAGCAGCCCGGGGGGTAGGGCGGGCCACCATGAGCAGTTCTTC	TRBD2	.	TRBJ2-1	TRBV12-3/TRBV12-4
CASSQDSGRSGTQYF	TGTGCCAGCAGCCAAGATTCGGGGCGGAGTGGTACGCAGTATTTT	.	few	TRBJ2-3	TRBV3-1
CSASDVASGADTQYF	TGCAGTGCTAGTGATGTCGCTAGCGGGGCAGATACGCAGTATTTT	TRBD2	.	TRBJ2-3	TRBV20-1
CASSVAGMGGYTF	TGTGCCAGCAGCGTAGCAGGGATGGGAGGCTACACCTTC	.	few	TRBJ1-2	TRBV9
CASSSSGGRDGYTF	TGTGCCAGCAGTTCCTCTGGGGGGCGGGATGGCTACACCTTC	.	.	TRBJ1-2	TRBV28
CASSYGGGGDSPLHF	TGTGCCAGCAGTTACGGAGGCGGTGGTGATTCACCCCTCCACTTT	.	.	TRBJ1-6	TRBV6-5
CSASGLAGAGDTQYF	TGCAGTGCTAGCGGACTAGCGGGGGCCGGGGATACGCAGTATTTT	TRBD2	many	TRBJ2-3	TRBV20-1
CASSVVPRQANEQFF	TGTGCCAGCAGCGTAGTTCCCAGACAGGCCAATGAGCAGTTCTTC	.	.	TRBJ2-1	TRBV9
CAISGDRTSRGYTF	TGTGCCATCAGTGGAGACAGGACCTCTCGGGGCTACACCTTC	.	.	TRBJ1-2	TRBV10-3
CASSQRTGGAYGYTF	TGTGCCAGCAGCCAAAGGACAGGGGGCGCCTATGGCTACACCTTC	TRBD1	few	TRBJ1-2	TRBV7-6
CASSQGTGINAGELFF	TGTGCCAGCAGCCAAGGGACAGGGATTAACGCCGGGGAGCTGTTTTTT	TRBD1	few	TRBJ2-2	TRBV7-9
CASSSGGGMFVNEQFF	TGTGCCAGCAGTAGCGGGGGGGGTATGTTTGTAAATGAGCAGTTCTTC	TRBD2	many	TRBJ2-1	TRBV6-5
CASSPRQGPNTQYF	TGTGCCAGCAGCCCCCGCCAGGGCCCAAATACGCAGTATTTT	.	.	TRBJ2-3	TRBV9
CASSGPPNTGELFF	TGTGCCAGCAGCGGACCTCCGAACACCGGGGAGCTGTTTTTT	.	few	TRBJ2-2	TRBV9
CASGLGPGTDNQPQHF	TGTGCTAGTGGTTTGGGTCCCGGGACAGACAATCAGCCCCAGCATTTT	TRBD1	few	TRBJ1-5	TRBV12-5
CASSVDPQPNTEAFF	TGTGCCAGCAGCGTAGATCCACAGCCGAACACTGAAGCTTTCTTT	.	.	TRBJ1-1	TRBV9
CASSQDPQFFYGYTF	TGCGCCAGCAGCCAAGACCCGCAATTCTTCTACGGCTACACCTTC	.	few	TRBJ1-2	TRBV4-3
CASSQFRGLGNQPQHF	TGCGCCAGCAGCCAATTTAGGGGGCTGGGCAATCAGCCCCAGCATTTT	TRBD1	few	TRBJ1-5	TRBV4-3
CASSLAGTGSNTQYF	TGCGCCAGCAGCTTGGCTGGGACCGGTTCAAATACGCAGTATTTT	.	.	TRBJ2-3	TRBV5-1
CASSWSSTGAFF	TGTGCCAGCAGTTGGTCGAGCACTGGAGCTTTCTTT	.	.	TRBJ1-1	TRBV12-3/TRBV12-4
CASSRALQGDQPQHF	TGCGCCAGCAGCCGCGCCTTACAGGGGGATCAGCCCCAGCATTTT	TRBD1	.	TRBJ1-5	TRBV4-1
CASTDWRTEAFF	TGCGCCAGCACGGACTGGAGGACTGAAGCTTTCTTT	.	.	TRBJ1-1	TRBV5-1
CASSQGIGQSNGYTF	TGCGCCAGCAGCCAAGGGATAGGCCAGAGCAATGGCTACACCTTC	.	few	TRBJ1-2	TRBV4-3
CASSLETGAYGYTF	TGCGCCAGCAGCTTGGAAACAGGCGCCTATGGCTACACCTTC	.	.	TRBJ1-2	TRBV5-1
CASSPRPWGETQYF	TGTGCCAGCAGCCCCCGACCCTGGGGGGAGACCCAGTACTTC	.	.	TRBJ2-5	TRBV9
CAISARGAYSGANVLTF	TGTGCCATCAGTGCCCGGGGAGCCTACTCTGGGGCCAACGTCCTGACTTTC	.	few	TRBJ2-6	TRBV10-3
CASSYFKGRDEAFF	TGTGCCAGCAGTTACTTTAAGGGCAGGGATGAAGCTTTCTTT	.	.	TRBJ1-1	TRBV6-5
CASLQEGNSPLHF	TGTGCCAGCCTACAGGAAGGCAATTCACCCCTCCACTTT	.	.	TRBJ1-6	TRBV7-9
CASSLVQGTYGYTF	TGTGCCAGCAGCTTAGTGCAGGGTACCTATGGCTACACCTTC	.	few	TRBJ1-2	TRBV7-2
CAWRCSSGEVETQYF	TGTGCCTGGAGGTGCTCTAGCGGGGAGGTTGAGACCCAGTACTTC	TRBD2	.	TRBJ2-5	TRBV10-3
CASRLQAEQFF	TGTGCCAGCAGGCTGCAAGCTGAGCAGTTCTTC	.	few	TRBJ2-1	TRBV7-8
CASTQGSLNSPLHF	TGTGCCAGCACCCAAGGATCCTTAAATTCACCCCTCCACTTT	.	many	TRBJ1-6	TRBV6-5
CAIAGDRGRTDTQYF	TGTGCCATCGCGGGGGACAGGGGGCGGACTGATACGCAGTATTTT	TRBD1	few	TRBJ2-3	TRBV10-3
CASSLVVSGGANNEQFF	TGCGCCAGCAGCTTGGTGGTTAGCGGGGGGGCCAACAATGAGCAGTTCTTC	TRBD2	few	TRBJ2-1	TRBV5-1
CSAGREGVRETQYF	TGCAGTGCTGGAAGAGAGGGAGTCCGAGAGACCCAGTACTTC	.	few	TRBJ2-5	TRBV20-1
CASSHPFLNTEAFF	TGTGCCAGCTCCCATCCCTTTTTGAACACTGAAGCTTTCTTT	.	.	TRBJ1-1	TRBV7-9